The T cell receptor beta chain under discussion was sequenced for a study of siplizumab effects on memory and regulatory T cells. Study-level results: Both greater diversity than memory cells and a major contribution to the alloresponse seemed to characterize naive T cells. Tregs proliferating in siplizumab cultures lacked confirmation of their suppressive function.

The data were produced by immunoSEQ multiplex PCR, yet TCRdb's version contains in-frame clones alone and is incomplete. Of over 70,000 clones in the sample, around 93% were seen once. On this clone itself: What it recognizes is unknown.

The sample comprised CD8+ T cells sorted from blood. The sequence derives from a human donor in good health.

The CDR3 nucleotides are TGTGCTAGTGGGCAACAGGGACAGTCAATTGGAAACACCATATATTTT. It yields the protein CASGQQGQSIGNTIYF. The chain recombines TRBV12-5 with TRBJ1-3, with 7 bases that match TRBD1. V shed 6 bases and J 3 bases; nucleotides not matched to a gene: 11. Per the germline V gene, CDR1 is LGHNT and CDR2 is FRNRAP. The CDR3 length is 16 residues.